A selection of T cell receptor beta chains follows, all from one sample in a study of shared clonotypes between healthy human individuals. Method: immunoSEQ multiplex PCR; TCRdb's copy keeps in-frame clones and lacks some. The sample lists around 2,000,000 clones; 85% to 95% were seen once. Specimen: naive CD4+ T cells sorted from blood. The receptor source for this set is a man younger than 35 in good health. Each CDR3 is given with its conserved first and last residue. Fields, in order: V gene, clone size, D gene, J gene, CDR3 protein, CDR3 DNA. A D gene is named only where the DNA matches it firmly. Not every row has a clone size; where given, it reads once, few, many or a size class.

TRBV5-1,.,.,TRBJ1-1,CASTSGTTNTEAFF,TGCGCCAGCACCTCCGGGACAACGAACACTGAAGCTTTCTTT
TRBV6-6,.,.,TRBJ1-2,CASSPNGGNYGYTF,TGTGCCAGCAGCCCCAACGGAGGGAACTATGGCTACACCTTC
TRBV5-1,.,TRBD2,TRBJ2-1,CASSLAGTSESIF,TGCGCCAGCAGCTTGGCTGGGACTAGCGAAAGTATCTTC
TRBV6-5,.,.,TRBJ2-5,CASSYSQGGLETQYF,TGTGCCAGCAGTTACTCTCAAGGGGGGCTAGAGACCCAGTACTTC
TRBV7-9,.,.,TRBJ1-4,CASSLGRINEKLFF,TGTGCCAGCAGCTTAGGACGGATTAATGAAAAACTGTTTTTT
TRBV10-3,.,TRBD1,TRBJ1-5,CAIASGGQPQHF,TGTGCCATCGCGTCAGGGGGGCAGCCCCAGCATTTT
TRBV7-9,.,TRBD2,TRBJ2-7,CASSLGGSGLYEQYF,TGTGCCAGCAGCTTAGGGGGTAGCGGGCTCTACGAGCAGTACTTC
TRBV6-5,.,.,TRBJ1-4,CASSRGSDEKLFF,TGTGCCAGCAGCCGGGGTTCGGATGAAAAACTGTTTTTT
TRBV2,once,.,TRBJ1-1,CASGSYAATGGRTEAFF,TGTGCCAGCGGATCGTACGCAGCTACGGGGGGAAGGACTGAAGCTTTCTTT
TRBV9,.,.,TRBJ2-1,CASSVATGHQLSYNEQFF,TGTGCCAGCAGCGTAGCTACGGGACACCAGCTTTCCTACAATGAGCAGTTCTTC
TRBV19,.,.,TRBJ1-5,CASSSGGLNRGPQHF,TGTGCCAGTAGTTCGGGGGGCCTAAATCGCGGGCCCCAGCATTTT
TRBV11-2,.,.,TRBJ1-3,CASRVGNTIYF,TGTGCCAGCAGGGTCGGAAACACCATATATTTT
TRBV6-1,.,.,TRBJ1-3,CASSLGPMNTIYF,TGTGCCAGCAGCCTGGGGCCGATGAACACCATATATTTT
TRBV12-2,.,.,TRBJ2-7,CASRLGALRNYEQYF,TGTGCAAGTCGCTTAGGGGCGCTCCGGAACTACGAGCAGTACTTC
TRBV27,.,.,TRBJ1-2,CASSPPGANYGYTF,TGTGCCAGCAGTCCCCCGGGAGCTAACTATGGCTACACCTTC